The 20 T cell receptor beta chains reported below all come from one sample, sequenced in a study of blood T cell repertoires in COVID-19. Some clones are missing from TCRdb's copy, which holds only in-frame ones; the method was immunoSEQ multiplex PCR. This table has roughly 250,000 clones, about 91% appearing once. The material sequenced was PBMCs or T cells enriched from blood (not recorded which). These receptors came from a human donor in a cohort exposed to, infected with or recovered from COVID-19 (not recorded which). The donor label of this sample is uncertain.

The rearrangement links TRBV6-5 to TRBJ2-1; no definite D call. V was pared by 6 bases and J by 6 bases, with 18 bases between. The CDR3 loop spans 15 amino acids. CDR1 and CDR2 (germline): MNHEY, SVGAGI. CDR3: CASSRERANGNEQFF. The CDR3 DNA is TGTGCCAGCAGCCGAGAGCGAGCGAACGGCAATGAGCAGTTCTTC.

The rearrangement uses TRBV27 and TRBJ1-5, with D tentatively TRBD1 (5 bases). V shed 0 bases and J shed 5 bases, with 14 bases lying between them. The germline V gene has CDR1 MNHEY and CDR2 SMNVEV (reference sequence). This CDR3 has 16 residues. This CDR3 reads CASSLSAGNVDQPQHF. Here the CDR3 DNA reads TGTGCCAGCAGTTTATCTGCAGGGAACGTCGATCAGCCCCAGCATTTT.

The chain employs TRBV24-1 and TRBJ2-7; 8 bases fit TRBD1. Trimming at V came to 4 bases and at J to 6 bases, leaving 4 bases not matched to a gene. The germline V gene encodes CDR1 KGHDR and CDR2 SFDVKD. This CDR3 contains 13 residues. The CDR3, as DNA: TGTGCCACCAGTGACAGGACAGGGCCCGAGCAGTACTTC. This sequence encodes CATSDRTGPEQYF.

This chain joins TRBV6-1 and TRBJ2-7; 7 bases are shared with TRBD2. The V gene end was trimmed by 3 bases and the J gene end by 3 bases; junction bases not matched to a gene: 8. The CDR3 extends over 15 amino acids. Germline CDR1 reads MNHNS; CDR2 reads SASEGT. The chain's CDR3 is CASSEVLGRGYEQYF. DNA of the CDR3: TGTGCCAGCAGTGAGGTCCTAGGGAGGGGCTACGAGCAGTACTTC.

J is TRBJ2-1 and V is TRBV4-3; maybe TRBD2 (7 bases). V was cut by 0 bases and J by 6 bases, with 15 bases left in between. Germline CDR1 reads LGHNA; CDR2 reads YSLEER. The CDR3 is made up of 16 amino acids. The CDR3 loop reads CASSQDLVGGLNEQFF. CDR3 nucleotides: TGCGCCAGCAGCCAAGATCTCGTGGGGGGGCTCAATGAGCAGTTCTTC.

The rearrangement joins TRBV21-1 to TRBJ2-1; TRBD1, as called in the table, went unchecked against the DNA. TRBV21-1 has pseudogene status. The CDR3 is made up of 15 amino acids. The DNA for the CDR3 is TGTGCCAGCAGCAGGCGACAGGGGTCCTACAATGAGCAGTTCTTC. This sequence encodes CASSRRQGSYNEQFF.

This chain joins TRBV13 and TRBJ2-3, with 7 bases fitting TRBD1. V trimming: 4 bases; J trimming: 2 bases; junction bases outside the gene matches: 9. Germline lookup yields CDR1 PRHDT and CDR2 FYEKMQ (reference sequence). The CDR3 runs to 16 residues. CDR3 protein: CASSSKRQGHTDTQYF. CDR3 coding DNA: TGTGCCAGCAGCTCCAAAAGACAGGGCCACACAGATACGCAGTATTTT. The full variable domain, rest sourced from reference TRBV13 and TRBJ2-3, is AAGVIQSPRHLIKEKRETATLKCYPIPRHDTVYWYQQGPGQDPQFLISFYEKMQSDKGSIPDRFSAQQFSDYHSELNMSSLELGDSALYFCASSSKRQGHTDTQYFGPGTRLTVL.

J is TRBJ2-5 and V is TRBV2; 12 nucleotides line up with TRBD2. After removal of 4 bases from V and 5 bases from J, the junction contained 5 bases not matched to a gene. The length of the CDR3 is 15 residues. Looked up from germline, CDR1 is SNHLY and CDR2 is FYNNEI. The CDR3, as DNA: TGTGCCAGCAGTGCACTAGCGGGGGGCGGGGAGACCCAGTACTTC. It is translated as CASSALAGGGETQYF.

The V and J genes are TRBV5-1 and TRBJ2-3, with 7 bases aligning to TRBD2. Germline CDR1 is SGHRS and CDR2 is YFSETQ. The CDR3 is 14 residues long. V was clipped by 0 bases and J by 12 bases; unmatched bases: 10. For the CDR3, the DNA is TGCGCCAGCAGCTTGGGTGCAGCGGGGCCCACCCAGTATTTT. Protein product: CASSLGAAGPTQYF.

The chain is built from TRBV19 and TRBJ1-3; D ambiguous. V was pared by 4 bases and J by 0 bases, with 7 bases between. The CDR3 is made up of 14 amino acids. Germline CDR1 and CDR2: LNHDA and SQIVND (reference sequence). The CDR3 is CASSTDVSGNTIYF. The DNA for the CDR3 is TGTGCCAGTAGTACAGACGTCTCTGGAAACACCATATATTTT.

This clone was recorded only once. This chain links TRBV30 with TRBJ1-6; D is ambiguous. This CDR3 has 14 residues. The V end lost 3 bases, the J end lost 7 bases, and 13 bases lay between the germline ends. Germline values: CDR1 GTSNPN, CDR2 SVGIG (reference sequence). For the CDR3, the DNA is TGTGCCTGGAGCGCGGTCCGCCCCAATTCACCCCTCCACTTT. Its protein is CAWSAVRPNSPLHF.

The rearrangement joins TRBV7-2 to TRBJ1-6; D unclear. This CDR3 contains 16 residues. In germline, CDR1 is SGHTA, CDR2 FQGNSA. V was cut by 1 base and J by 2 bases, with 9 bases left in between. CDR3 protein: CASSLGGTAYNSPLHF. The CDR3 DNA follows: TGTGCCAGCAGCTTAGGCGGCACTGCCTATAATTCACCCCTCCACTTT.

This clone was recorded only once. This sequence joins TRBV19 and TRBJ2-1; the D gene is possibly TRBD2 (6 bases). The CDR3 sequence is 12 residues long. CDR1 is LNHDA, CDR2 SQIVND, per germline (reference sequence). The ends were cut back, 4 bases at V and 7 bases at J, with 8 bases in the middle. CDR3: CASSTSGNEQFF. The CDR3, as DNA: TGTGCCAGTAGTACCAGCGGGAATGAGCAGTTCTTC.

V gene TRBV7-6 combines with J gene TRBJ2-1, with D perhaps matching TRBD2 (6 bases). This CDR3 spans 16 amino acids. V was trimmed by 0 bases and J by 5 bases, leaving 14 bases between them. Germline loops: CDR1 SGHVS, CDR2 FNYEAQ. CDR3 in DNA: TGTGCCAGCAGCTTAGCGTGGGCTAGCGCCAACAATGAGCAGTTCTTC. It yields the protein CASSLAWASANNEQFF.

This clone was observed a handful of times. The CDR3 spells CSVDKRQGANEQFF. The CDR3 bases are TGCAGCGTTGATAAGCGACAGGGGGCTAATGAGCAGTTCTTC. The rearrangement links TRBV29-1 to TRBJ2-1; TRBD1 agrees at 10 bases. The length of the CDR3 is 14 residues. Per the germline V gene, CDR1 is SQVTM and CDR2 is ANQGSEA. The J segment lost 7 bases and the V segment lost 3 bases, leaving 6 bases of the junction unmatched.

The genes are TRBV5-8 and TRBJ2-5; TRBD1 matches 7 bases. Germline CDR1 SGHTS, CDR2 YDEGEE. The CDR3 length is 16 residues. Trimming cost V 3 bases and J 4 bases; bases outside gene matches: 12. CDR3 amino acids: CASSSDRALGRETQYF. CDR3 nucleotides: TGTGCCAGCAGCTCTGACAGGGCCCTTGGGCGAGAGACCCAGTACTTC.

The chain uses TRBV24-1 and TRBJ1-2; 7 nucleotides match TRBD1. This CDR3 has 15 residues. V shed 4 bases and J 3 bases; nucleotides not matched to a gene: 7. Germline values: CDR1 KGHDR, CDR2 SFDVKD. The DNA for the CDR3 is TGTGCCACCAGTGACTCCGACAGGGCGGACTATGGCTACACCTTC. Its protein is CATSDSDRADYGYTF.

The sample holds one count of this clone. V and J are TRBV6-5 and TRBJ1-1; no reliable D call. The germline V gene encodes CDR1 MNHEY and CDR2 SVGAGI. The CDR3 has 13 amino acids. V gave up 2 bases and J gave up 10 bases, with 14 bases separating them. CDR3 nucleotides: TGTGCCAGCAGTTACGGAGGTGCCCCGGGAGCTTTCTTT. It codes for CASSYGGAPGAFF.

This chain joins TRBV5-1 and TRBJ1-2; 7 bases line up with TRBD1. The J segment lost 4 bases and the V segment lost 4 bases, leaving 10 bases of the junction unmatched. CDR3 length: 15 amino acids. Germline V lookup: CDR1 SGHRS, CDR2 YFSETQ. Written as DNA, the CDR3 is TGCGCCAGCAGCCTGATGCCGGGGACAGCCTATGGCTACACCTTC. This sequence encodes CASSLMPGTAYGYTF.

J is TRBJ2-1 and V is TRBV24-1; unclear D gene. The CDR3 consists of 13 residues. CDR1 is KGHDR and CDR2 is SFDVKD in the germline V gene. Trimming removed 6 bases from V and 10 bases from J, with 15 bases in between. CDR3 DNA sequence: TGTGCCACCAGTAAACCCCGCGGTGAGGAGCAGTTCTTC. Encoded protein: CATSKPRGEEQFF.